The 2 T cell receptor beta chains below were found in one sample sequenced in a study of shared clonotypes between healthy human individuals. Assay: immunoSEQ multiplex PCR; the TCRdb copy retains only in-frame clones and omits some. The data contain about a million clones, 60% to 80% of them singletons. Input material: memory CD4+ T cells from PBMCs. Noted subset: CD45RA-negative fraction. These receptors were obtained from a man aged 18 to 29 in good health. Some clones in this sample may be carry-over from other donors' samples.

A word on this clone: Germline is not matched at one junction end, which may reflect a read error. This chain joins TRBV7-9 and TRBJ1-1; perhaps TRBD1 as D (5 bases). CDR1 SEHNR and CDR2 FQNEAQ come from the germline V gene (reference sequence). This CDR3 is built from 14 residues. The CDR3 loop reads CVSSFGGMNTEAFF. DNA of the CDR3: TGTGTCAGCAGCTTCGGGGGAATGAACACTGAAGCTTTCTTT.

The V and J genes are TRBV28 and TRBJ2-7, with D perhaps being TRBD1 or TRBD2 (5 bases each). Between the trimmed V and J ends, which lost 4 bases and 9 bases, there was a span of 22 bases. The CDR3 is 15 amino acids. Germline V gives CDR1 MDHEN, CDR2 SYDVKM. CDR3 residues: CASSYASLGDEWQYF. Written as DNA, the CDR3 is TGTGCCAGCAGTTATGCCAGCCTGGGGGATGAATGGCAGTACTTC.